This TCR beta chain was identified in a study of T-cell memory formation after mild COVID-19. Study at large: Clusters were largely donor specific. Overall study findings and caveats: CD4/CD8 balance characterized clones contracting day 15 to 85, and CD4+ skew characterized later expanders. Some SARS-CoV-2-responding clones were already detected in memory before infection.

On this clonotype itself: The target antigen is unknown.

Germline CDR1 is MNHEY and CDR2 is SMNVEV (reference sequence). Between the trimmed V and J ends, which lost 7 bases and 7 bases, there was a span of 20 bases. The length of the CDR3 is 15 residues. TCRdb called the 5' RACE reads again in MiXCR, with one record for every CDR3 protein. The sample consists of about 120,000 distinct CDR3 sequences, roughly 15% of them appearing once. Sequenced input: PBMCs or a T cell subset sorted from them (not recorded which). V gene TRBV27 combines with J gene TRBJ2-1; weak D call: TRBD2 (6 bases). This sequence was found in an adult woman who had mild COVID-19 (a few samples of this study predate the infection). Cell type and time point are not known. The CDR3: CASKGGTWRSNEQFF. The DNA of the CDR3 is TGTGCCAGCAAGGGAGGAACGTGGAGAAGTAATGAGCAGTTCTTC.